This is a list of T cell receptor beta chains from one sample in a study of blood T cell repertoires in COVID-19. The assay was immunoSEQ multiplex PCR, and TCRdb's table has in-frame clones only and misses some. The table has roughly 220,000 clones, roughly 80% seen once; the top ten hold about 1.3%. What was sequenced was PBMCs or T cells enriched from blood (not recorded which). The source of these receptors is a woman in her thirties or forties with acute COVID-19. Each CDR3 is given with its conserved first and last residue. The D gene is left open where the match is weak. For some rows the clone size is stated as once, few or many, or as a class when expanded; others skip it.

D	V	J	size	DNA	CDR3
TRBD1	TRBV13	TRBJ2-4	once	TGTGCCAGCAGCTCGGACAGGGATGCCAAAAACATTCAGTACTTC	CASSSDRDAKNIQYF
.	TRBV11-2	TRBJ2-1	.	TGTGCCAGCAGCTTAGAACTAGCCTCCTTCAATGAGCAGTTCTTC	CASSLELASFNEQFF
.	TRBV28	TRBJ1-4	.	TGTGCCACTCAATCCGGCCGGGGTGAAAAACTGTTTTTT	CATQSGRGEKLFF
.	TRBV7-8	TRBJ2-5	.	TGTGCCAGCAGCTTAGAGCCGACGGGGAGGGAGACCCAGTACTTC	CASSLEPTGRETQYF
.	TRBV19	TRBJ2-7	.	TGTGCCAGTAGTACGACCGCGGAAACACCCTACGAGCAGTACTTC	CASSTTAETPYEQYF
.	TRBV7-3	TRBJ2-3	.	TGTGCCAGCAGCTTATCCCTCGCAGATACGCAGTATTTT	CASSLSLADTQYF
TRBD1	TRBV5-1	TRBJ1-6	once	TGCGCCAGCAGCGTGGGACAGGGGAATTCACCCCTCCACTTT	CASSVGQGNSPLHF
TRBD1	TRBV28	TRBJ2-1	few	TGTGCCAGCAGTCCACGGACAGGGGAGATTGATGAGCAGTTCTTC	CASSPRTGEIDEQFF
TRBD1	TRBV27	TRBJ2-1	many	TGTGCCAGCACCGGGACAGGGGTAGACAATGAGCAGTTCTTC	CASTGTGVDNEQFF
TRBD2	TRBV5-1	TRBJ2-1	.	TGCGCCAGCAGCTTTCTAGCGGGAGGGGGGAATGAGCAGTTCTTC	CASSFLAGGGNEQFF
TRBD1	TRBV6-5	TRBJ1-1	.	TGTGCCAGCAGTTATAGTAGGGGGCGAAGAAACACTGAAGCTTTCTTT	CASSYSRGRRNTEAFF
.	TRBV6-6	TRBJ2-3	.	TGTGCCAGCAATGGGGCGACAGATACGCAGTATTTT	CASNGATDTQYF
.	TRBV4-1	TRBJ1-2	.	TGCGCCAGCAGCCAATTCCAGGGGAACTATGGCTACACCTTC	CASSQFQGNYGYTF
TRBD2	TRBV4-3	TRBJ2-5	.	TGCGCCAGCAGCCAAGTCGGGGGGGGCAGGGAGACCCAGTACTTC	CASSQVGGGRETQYF
.	TRBV2	TRBJ1-5	.	TGTGCCAGCAGTGAATTAACCTCCGGGACACTCAATCAGCCCCAGCATTTT	CASSELTSGTLNQPQHF
.	TRBV15	TRBJ1-1	.	TGTGCCACCAGCAGAGATGGTAGGGGGAGCACTGAAGCTTTCTTT	CATSRDGRGSTEAFF
.	TRBV5-4	TRBJ2-1	.	TGTGCCAGCAGCCGGGGCAATGAGCAGTTCTTC	CASSRGNEQFF
.	TRBV3-1/TRBV3-2	TRBJ2-3	.	TGTGCCAGCAGCCATCCCGGTGAGGGTCGAGATACGCAGTATTTT	CASSHPGEGRDTQYF
TRBD1	TRBV4-1	TRBJ2-5	.	TGCGCCAGCAGCCCTGGGACAGGGCTTGGAGAGACCCAGTACTTC	CASSPGTGLGETQYF
.	TRBV5-1	TRBJ1-2	.	TGCGCCAGCAGTCCCGCGGGGGTTGGCTACACCTTC	CASSPAGVGYTF
.	TRBV7-5	TRBJ2-7	medium-sized	TGTGCCAGAAGCTTATCCAGGTACGAGCAGTACTTC	CARSLSRYEQYF
.	TRBV19	TRBJ1-2	.	TGTGCCAGTAGTATGGCTTCATTGACTAACTATGGCTACACCTTC	CASSMASLTNYGYTF